These 14 T cell receptor beta chains share one sample of origin, sequenced in a study of cytomegalovirus exposure and HLA in healthy donors. Amplification used 60 Vbeta primers and 13 Jbeta primers. TCRdb keeps only in-frame clones here, not all; method: immunoSEQ multiplex PCR. The specimen's table records 150,000 to 200,000 clones. Sequencing input: PBMCs. Source of these receptors: a woman between 55 and 75 years old in good health and CMV-seronegative.

This chain links TRBV5-1 with TRBJ2-5; 8 bases are shared with TRBD2. This CDR3 comprises 14 residues. From germline, CDR1 is SGHRS and CDR2 YFSETQ. J was trimmed by 5 bases and V by 5 bases; bases with no gene match: 8. Here the CDR3 DNA reads TGCGCCAGCAGATACGGGACTAGTGAGGAGACCCAGTACTTC. It translates to CASRYGTSEETQYF.

This chain links TRBV5-6 with TRBJ2-3; 8 bases match TRBD2. The CDR3 is 17 amino acids. The J segment lost 2 bases and the V segment lost 0 bases, leaving 8 bases of the junction unmatched. Germline-derived CDR1 and CDR2 are SGHDT and YYEEEE. CDR3 sequence (DNA): TGTGCCAGCAGCTTGGAAGTAGCGGGATTACCCACAGATACGCAGTATTTT. Protein: CASSLEVAGLPTDTQYF.

The chain joins TRBV19 to TRBJ2-2, with D unresolved. The V end lost 3 bases, the J end lost 6 bases, and 8 bases lay between the germline ends. The CDR3 runs to 13 residues. Germline CDR1 and CDR2: LNHDA and SQIVND (reference sequence). CDR3 in DNA: TGTGCCAGTAGTATCACATCACCCGGGGAGCTGTTTTTT. Translation: CASSITSPGELFF.

J is TRBJ2-1 and V is TRBV4-2, with D perhaps TRBD2 (6 bases). Germline values: CDR1 LGHNA, CDR2 YNFKEQ. The CDR3 is 18 residues long. The germline V and J ends were trimmed by 1 base and 5 bases, with 21 bases remaining between them. The chain's CDR3 is CASSQGLTSGTANNEQFF. The CDR3 nucleotides read TGTGCCAGCAGCCAAGGACTTACCTCCGGGACTGCAAACAATGAGCAGTTCTTC.

The chain recombines TRBV28 with TRBJ1-1; TRBD1 might be the D (5 bases). V was pared by 8 bases and J by 8 bases, with 12 bases between. The length of the CDR3 is 11 residues. Per the germline V gene, CDR1 is MDHEN and CDR2 is SYDVKM. CDR3: CASGLNREAFF. CDR3 nucleotide sequence: TGTGCCAGCGGACTAAACAGGGAAGCTTTCTTT.

The rearrangement links TRBV12-5 to TRBJ2-5; 7 nucleotides align to TRBD1. Germline trimming cut 5 bases from V and 12 bases from J; bases unmatched to any gene: 6. The V gene's germline CDR1 is LGHNT and CDR2 FRNRAP. The CDR3 loop spans 11 amino acids. DNA for the CDR3: TGTGCTAGTGGTCTCCCCGGGACAGAGTACTTC. Residues: CASGLPGTEYF.

The V gene is TRBV5-1, the J gene TRBJ2-5, with D perhaps TRBD2 (6 bases). Germline CDR1 SGHRS, CDR2 YFSETQ. There are 14 residues in the CDR3. V lost 0 bases and J 5 bases, leaving 11 bases between the germline ends. The CDR3 here is CASSLGDLPETQYF. The CDR3 DNA reads as TGCGCCAGCAGCTTGGGGGACTTACCGGAGACCCAGTACTTC.

The chain carries TRBV6-6 and TRBJ2-1; 8 bases are a match to TRBD2. The CDR3 length is 14 residues. V lost 7 bases, J lost 9 bases, and 11 bases stayed unmatched. Germline lookup yields CDR1 MNHNY and CDR2 SVGAGI (reference sequence). The chain's CDR3 is CASNTAGLVGEQFF. CDR3 nucleotides: TGTGCCAGCAACACCGCGGGACTAGTGGGTGAGCAGTTCTTC.

The chain recombines TRBV9 with TRBJ2-1, with TRBD1 matching over 9 bases. Germline V gene data show CDR1 as SGDLS and CDR2 as YYNGEE. This CDR3 spans 16 amino acids. After removal of 3 bases from V and 2 bases from J, the junction contained 6 bases not matched to a gene. This chain's CDR3 is CASSEGQGRTYNEQFF. For the CDR3, the DNA is TGTGCCAGCAGCGAGGGACAGGGTAGGACCTACAATGAGCAGTTCTTC.

The CDR3 nucleotides read TGCGCCAGCAGCGAAGCCGGGACAGACTCCTACGAGCAGTACTTC. Amino acids: CASSEAGTDSYEQYF. The V gene is TRBV5-1, the J gene TRBJ2-7; TRBD1 matches at 7 bases. The germline CDR1 and CDR2 sequences are SGHRS and YFSETQ. V was pared by 4 bases and J by 0 bases, with 7 bases of the junction left unmatched. The CDR3 runs to 15 residues.

This rearrangement joins TRBV7-9 to TRBJ1-5, with 9 bases that match TRBD1. Germline V gene sequence: CDR1 SEHNR, CDR2 FQNEAQ (reference sequence). This CDR3 region has 14 residues. V shed 5 bases, J shed 7 bases, and the junction held 6 bases outside the gene matches. CDR3 amino acids: CASSPGQGNQPQHF. In DNA form, the CDR3 reads TGTGCCAGCAGCCCCGGACAGGGGAACCAGCCCCAGCATTTT.

The chain links TRBV2 to TRBJ2-1; tentative D call: TRBD1 (6 bases). CDR1 and CDR2 from the germline V gene are SNHLY and FYNNEI. The CDR3 is 14 amino acids. V was shortened by 7 bases and J by 6 bases, with 16 bases between the two germline ends. The CDR3 DNA sequence: TGTGCCAGCAATCAACAGGGTAATGGCAATGAGCAGTTCTTC. Its protein product is CASNQQGNGNEQFF. Looking up the rest from reference TRBV2 and TRBJ2-1 gives the full variable domain: EPEVTQTPSHQVTQMGQEVILRCVPISNHLYFYWYRQILGQKVEFLVSFYNNEISEKSEIFDDQFSVERPDGSNFTLKIRSTKLEDSAMYFCASNQQGNGNEQFFGPGTRLTVL.

The gene calls are TRBV7-9 and TRBJ1-4, with D possibly being TRBD1 (5 bases). V was clipped by 5 bases and J by 7 bases, with 14 bases between them. Per the germline V gene, CDR1 is SEHNR and CDR2 is FQNEAQ (reference sequence). This CDR3 spans 14 amino acids. This chain's CDR3 is CASSPGQGFEKLFF. CDR3 in DNA: TGTGCCAGCAGCCCCGGGCAGGGATTTGAAAAACTGTTTTTT.

The chain recombines TRBV18 with TRBJ2-3; D gene ambiguous. This CDR3 spans 13 amino acids. Looked up from germline, CDR1 is KGHSH and CDR2 is LQKENI. Between the trimmed V and J ends, which lost 0 bases and 6 bases, there was a span of 7 bases. CDR3: CASSPPWADTQYF. CDR3 coding DNA: TGTGCCAGCTCACCACCGTGGGCCGATACGCAGTATTTT. The full variable domain, rest sourced from reference TRBV18 and TRBJ2-3, is NAGVMQNPRHLVRRRGQEARLRCSPMKGHSHVYWYRQLPEEGLKFMVYLQKENIIDESGMPKERFSAEFPKEGPSILRIQQVVRGDSAAYFCASSPPWADTQYFGPGTRLTVL.